This is a list of T cell receptor beta chains from one sample in a study of T cells in Graves' hyperthyroidism and ophthalmopathy. TCRdb independently ran MiXCR on the multiplex PCR reads; one entry per CDR3 protein. The sample includes 300,000 to 500,000 distinct CDR3 sequences, over 13% of them seen just once. Input material: blood. The receptor source for this set is a man aged 50 to 60 with Graves' ophthalmopathy. Both conserved end residues are part of each CDR3. A D gene is named only where the DNA matches it firmly. Clone size is shown for a subset of rows, as once, few, many or a class of expanded clone.

J gene: TRBJ2-7; clone size: many; V gene: TRBV3-1; D gene: TRBD2; CDR3 protein: CASSYPGLAGELEQYF; CDR3 DNA: TGTGCCAGCAGCTATCCCGGACTAGCGGGAGAATTGGAGCAGTACTTC
J gene: TRBJ1-2; clone size: many; V gene: TRBV11-3; D gene: NA; CDR3 protein: CASSLLNNYGYTF; CDR3 DNA: TGTGCCAGCAGCTTGTTGAATAACTATGGCTACACCTTC
J gene: TRBJ1-5; clone size: many; V gene: TRBV5-1; D gene: NA; CDR3 protein: CASSLDQGPNQPQHF; CDR3 DNA: TGCGCCAGCAGCTTGGATCAGGGCCCCAATCAGCCCCAGCATTTT
J gene: TRBJ2-7; clone size: many; V gene: TRBV20-1; D gene: NA; CDR3 protein: CSAPREHTYEQYF; CDR3 DNA: TGCAGTGCTCCCAGGGAACACACCTACGAGCAGTACTTC
J gene: TRBJ1-1; clone size: many; V gene: TRBV5-8; D gene: TRBD1; CDR3 protein: CASSRNRGGNTEAFF; CDR3 DNA: TGTGCCAGCAGCCGTAACAGGGGGGGGAACACTGAAGCTTTCTTT
J gene: TRBJ1-2; clone size: many; V gene: TRBV3-1; D gene: NA; CDR3 protein: CASSQVLGGDGYTF; CDR3 DNA: TGTGCCAGCAGCCAAGTACTAGGAGGCGATGGCTACACCTTC
J gene: TRBJ2-5; clone size: many; V gene: TRBV7-9; D gene: NA; CDR3 protein: CASSPSTLTRETQYF; CDR3 DNA: TGTGCCAGCAGCCCCTCTACCCTTACGAGGGAGACCCAGTACTTC
J gene: TRBJ1-2; clone size: NA; V gene: TRBV15; D gene: NA; CDR3 protein: CATSRDPDYRAPWGYTF; CDR3 DNA: TGTGCCACCAGCAGAGATCCCGACTACAGGGCCCCCTGGGGCTACACCTTC
J gene: TRBJ2-7; clone size: many; V gene: TRBV15; D gene: TRBD2; CDR3 protein: CATSINSGRSEQYF; CDR3 DNA: TGTGCCACCAGCATTAATAGCGGGAGGTCCGAGCAGTACTTC
J gene: TRBJ2-7; clone size: NA; V gene: TRBV19; D gene: NA; CDR3 protein: CASSIEAEAPIYEQYF; CDR3 DNA: TGTGCCAGTAGTATAGAAGCGGAAGCTCCCATCTACGAGCAGTACTTC
J gene: TRBJ1-2; clone size: many; V gene: TRBV30; D gene: TRBD1; CDR3 protein: CAWILPGQGASGYTF; CDR3 DNA: TGTGCCTGGATATTACCGGGACAGGGGGCTAGTGGCTACACCTTC
J gene: TRBJ2-3; clone size: many; V gene: TRBV20-1; D gene: TRBD2; CDR3 protein: CSASTLAGGTDTQYF; CDR3 DNA: TGCAGTGCTAGCACCCTAGCGGGAGGGACAGATACGCAGTATTTT
J gene: TRBJ1-5; clone size: many; V gene: TRBV20-1; D gene: NA; CDR3 protein: CSARGGISNQPQHF; CDR3 DNA: TGCAGTGCTAGGGGAGGGATTAGCAATCAGCCCCAGCATTTT